Listed below are T cell receptor beta chains from one sample, sequenced in a study of CD8 T cells in Susac syndrome. TCRdb called the immunoSEQ multiplex PCR reads again in MiXCR, with one record for every CDR3 protein. The sample contains fewer than 70,000 distinct CDR3 sequences, approximately 95% of which appear only once. The sample comprised CD8+ T cells from PBMCs. The receptors derive from a human donor in good health. Each CDR3 is given with its conserved first and last residue. The order of the fields is V gene, D gene, clone size, J gene, CDR3 protein, CDR3 DNA. A D gene is named only where the DNA matches it firmly. Size tells how often a clone was seen (once, few, many) or the class of an expanded clone, and some rows leave it out.

v_gene: TRBV7-9; d_gene: NA; abundance: NA; j_gene: TRBJ1-2; CDR3aa: CASSLVSGAYGYTF; CDR3nt: TGTGCCAGCAGCTTAGTATCAGGGGCCTATGGCTACACCTTC
v_gene: TRBV2; d_gene: TRBD2; abundance: NA; j_gene: TRBJ2-1; CDR3aa: CASSDTSGASNEQFF; CDR3nt: TGTGCCAGCAGTGACACTAGCGGGGCCAGCAATGAGCAGTTCTTC
v_gene: TRBV29-1; d_gene: NA; abundance: NA; j_gene: TRBJ1-1; CDR3aa: CSVGGLRNTEAFF; CDR3nt: TGCAGCGTTGGAGGGTTGAGGAACACTGAAGCTTTCTTT
v_gene: TRBV25-1; d_gene: NA; abundance: once; j_gene: TRBJ1-6; CDR3aa: CASSARQVYNSPLHF; CDR3nt: TGTGCCAGCAGTGCCAGACAGGTCTATAATTCACCCCTCCACTTT
v_gene: TRBV27; d_gene: NA; abundance: once; j_gene: TRBJ2-7; CDR3aa: CASGGDSTFYEQYF; CDR3nt: TGTGCCAGCGGGGGGGACAGCACTTTCTACGAGCAGTACTTC
v_gene: TRBV15; d_gene: NA; abundance: NA; j_gene: TRBJ2-2; CDR3aa: CATSRDRGRNTGELFF; CDR3nt: TGTGCCACCAGCAGAGATCGCGGCAGGAACACCGGGGAGCTGTTTTTT
v_gene: TRBV27; d_gene: NA; abundance: NA; j_gene: TRBJ2-2; CDR3aa: CASTPDTPRTGELFF; CDR3nt: TGTGCCAGCACTCCGGACACTCCGAGGACCGGGGAGCTGTTTTTT
v_gene: TRBV27; d_gene: NA; abundance: NA; j_gene: TRBJ2-3; CDR3aa: CASRSPGPKDTQYF; CDR3nt: TGTGCCAGCAGAAGCCCCGGACCAAAAGATACGCAGTATTTT
v_gene: TRBV29-1; d_gene: NA; abundance: NA; j_gene: TRBJ1-2; CDR3aa: CSVAGVHGYTF; CDR3nt: TGCAGCGTTGCGGGGGTCCATGGCTACACCTTC
v_gene: TRBV30; d_gene: NA; abundance: NA; j_gene: TRBJ2-3; CDR3aa: CAWSVLGWADTQYF; CDR3nt: TGTGCCTGGAGTGTATTAGGGTGGGCAGATACGCAGTATTTT
v_gene: TRBV5-1; d_gene: NA; abundance: NA; j_gene: TRBJ1-5; CDR3aa: CASSPGRNSNQPQHF; CDR3nt: TGCGCCAGCAGCCCGGGACGTAATAGCAATCAGCCCCAGCATTTT
v_gene: TRBV30; d_gene: NA; abundance: NA; j_gene: TRBJ2-2; CDR3aa: CAWGSPAGNTGELFF; CDR3nt: TGTGCCTGGGGCTCCCCAGCGGGGAACACCGGGGAGCTGTTTTTT
v_gene: TRBV6-1; d_gene: NA; abundance: NA; j_gene: TRBJ1-1; CDR3aa: CASSVDSTVTGGTEAFF; CDR3nt: TGTGCCAGCAGTGTGGACAGTACTGTGACAGGAGGCACTGAAGCTTTCTTT
v_gene: TRBV29-1; d_gene: NA; abundance: NA; j_gene: TRBJ2-3; CDR3aa: CSVVRTDTQYF; CDR3nt: TGCAGCGTTGTAAGGACAGATACGCAGTATTTT
v_gene: TRBV7-9; d_gene: NA; abundance: NA; j_gene: TRBJ1-1; CDR3aa: CASSSHDRYTEAFF; CDR3nt: TGTGCCAGCAGCTCTCATGACAGGTACACTGAAGCTTTCTTT
v_gene: TRBV28; d_gene: NA; abundance: NA; j_gene: TRBJ1-3; CDR3aa: CASSPSYSGNTIYF; CDR3nt: TGTGCCAGCAGTCCATCGTACTCTGGAAACACCATATATTTT
v_gene: TRBV9; d_gene: NA; abundance: NA; j_gene: TRBJ2-7; CDR3aa: CASSPGAFTYEQYF; CDR3nt: TGTGCCAGCAGCCCCGGCGCATTTACCTACGAGCAGTACTTC
v_gene: TRBV7-9; d_gene: NA; abundance: once; j_gene: TRBJ2-5; CDR3aa: CASKGIHGETQYF; CDR3nt: TGTGCCAGCAAGGGGATCCACGGAGAGACCCAGTACTTC
v_gene: TRBV20-1; d_gene: NA; abundance: NA; j_gene: TRBJ1-5; CDR3aa: CSAGTLDQPQHF; CDR3nt: TGCAGTGCTGGAACTTTGGATCAGCCCCAGCATTTT
v_gene: TRBV15; d_gene: NA; abundance: NA; j_gene: TRBJ1-4; CDR3aa: CATSRTPEEKLFF; CDR3nt: TGTGCCACCAGCAGGACCCCGGAGGAAAAACTGTTTTTT
v_gene: TRBV9; d_gene: TRBD1; abundance: NA; j_gene: TRBJ1-5; CDR3aa: CASSPSTGGEPQHF; CDR3nt: TGTGCCAGCAGCCCCTCGACAGGGGGCGAGCCCCAGCATTTT
v_gene: TRBV3-1; d_gene: NA; abundance: NA; j_gene: TRBJ2-5; CDR3aa: CASSIVPATQYF; CDR3nt: TGTGCCAGCAGTATAGTCCCGGCGACCCAGTACTTC
v_gene: TRBV12-3/TRBV12-4; d_gene: TRBD1; abundance: NA; j_gene: TRBJ1-6; CDR3aa: CASRRTGSSYNSPLHF; CDR3nt: TGTGCCAGCAGGAGGACAGGTAGCTCCTATAATTCACCCCTCCACTTT
v_gene: TRBV12-5; d_gene: NA; abundance: NA; j_gene: TRBJ1-2; CDR3aa: CASGLATNYGYTF; CDR3nt: TGTGCTAGTGGTTTAGCTACTAACTATGGCTACACCTTC
v_gene: TRBV7-9; d_gene: TRBD1; abundance: NA; j_gene: TRBJ2-5; CDR3aa: CASSFPFDRAEETQYF; CDR3nt: TGTGCCAGCAGCTTTCCATTCGACAGGGCGGAAGAGACCCAGTACTTC
v_gene: TRBV5-4; d_gene: TRBD1; abundance: NA; j_gene: TRBJ2-7; CDR3aa: CASTYGQGGSSYEQYF; CDR3nt: TGTGCCAGCACATACGGACAGGGGGGGAGCTCCTACGAGCAGTACTTC
v_gene: TRBV5-6; d_gene: NA; abundance: NA; j_gene: TRBJ1-1; CDR3aa: CASSFDRLNTEAFF; CDR3nt: TGTGCCAGCAGCTTTGACAGACTGAACACTGAAGCTTTCTTT
v_gene: TRBV5-1; d_gene: TRBD1; abundance: NA; j_gene: TRBJ1-1; CDR3aa: CASSTGQGAWAFF; CDR3nt: TGCGCCAGCAGCACGGGACAGGGGGCTTGGGCTTTCTTT
v_gene: TRBV29-1; d_gene: TRBD1; abundance: NA; j_gene: TRBJ1-2; CDR3aa: CSGATGENDYGYTF; CDR3nt: TGCAGCGGAGCCACAGGGGAGAACGACTATGGCTACACCTTC
v_gene: TRBV4-3; d_gene: TRBD2; abundance: NA; j_gene: TRBJ2-1; CDR3aa: CASSQDHGGAAEQFF; CDR3nt: TGCGCCAGCAGCCAAGATCACGGGGGGGCCGCTGAGCAGTTCTTC
v_gene: TRBV28; d_gene: NA; abundance: NA; j_gene: TRBJ1-2; CDR3aa: CASRTSGNYGYTF; CDR3nt: TGTGCCAGCAGGACGTCGGGGAACTATGGCTACACCTTC
v_gene: TRBV4-3; d_gene: NA; abundance: NA; j_gene: TRBJ2-3; CDR3aa: CASSQDHVLSTDTQYF; CDR3nt: TGCGCCAGCAGCCAAGATCACGTCCTTAGCACAGATACGCAGTATTTT
v_gene: TRBV4-1; d_gene: TRBD2; abundance: NA; j_gene: TRBJ2-7; CDR3aa: CASSHRAGGLDEQYF; CDR3nt: TGCGCCAGCAGCCACAGAGCGGGGGGCCTAGACGAGCAGTACTTC
v_gene: TRBV5-6; d_gene: NA; abundance: NA; j_gene: TRBJ1-4; CDR3aa: CASNVGLRENEKLFF; CDR3nt: TGTGCCAGCAATGTTGGGTTGAGGGAAAATGAAAAACTGTTTTTT
v_gene: TRBV5-6; d_gene: NA; abundance: few; j_gene: TRBJ2-2; CDR3aa: CASSLAPNTGELFF; CDR3nt: TGTGCCAGCAGCTTGGCACCGAACACCGGGGAGCTGTTTTTT
v_gene: TRBV5-1; d_gene: NA; abundance: NA; j_gene: TRBJ1-2; CDR3aa: CASTFGPQSTGDYGYTF; CDR3nt: TGCGCCAGCACTTTTGGGCCCCAATCGACGGGCGACTATGGCTACACCTTC
v_gene: TRBV30; d_gene: TRBD1; abundance: NA; j_gene: TRBJ2-5; CDR3aa: CARTGDGETQYF; CDR3nt: TGTGCCCGGACAGGGGACGGAGAGACCCAGTACTTC
v_gene: TRBV3-1; d_gene: NA; abundance: NA; j_gene: TRBJ1-1; CDR3aa: CASSQGPLSPEAFF; CDR3nt: TGTGCCAGCAGCCAAGGACCGCTGAGCCCTGAAGCTTTCTTT
v_gene: TRBV5-1; d_gene: NA; abundance: NA; j_gene: TRBJ2-3; CDR3aa: CASSQRMTGSTDTQYF; CDR3nt: TGCGCCAGCAGCCAGAGGATGACGGGAAGCACAGATACGCAGTATTTT
v_gene: TRBV28; d_gene: TRBD1; abundance: NA; j_gene: TRBJ1-2; CDR3aa: CASSRQGDLYGYTF; CDR3nt: TGTGCCAGCAGTCGGCAGGGGGATCTCTATGGCTACACCTTC
v_gene: TRBV2; d_gene: NA; abundance: NA; j_gene: TRBJ2-2; CDR3aa: CARQARGGASGELFF; CDR3nt: TGTGCCAGGCAGGCGCGTGGGGGGGCGAGCGGGGAGCTGTTTTTT
v_gene: TRBV28; d_gene: TRBD1; abundance: NA; j_gene: TRBJ2-2; CDR3aa: CASSLRQGATGELFF; CDR3nt: TGTGCCAGCAGTTTAAGACAGGGGGCCACCGGGGAGCTGTTTTTT
v_gene: TRBV23-1; d_gene: TRBD1; abundance: NA; j_gene: TRBJ1-2; CDR3aa: CASSRLPDRGPNYGYTF; CDR3nt: TGCGCCAGCAGTCGGCTCCCTGACAGGGGCCCCAACTATGGCTACACCTTC
v_gene: TRBV7-8; d_gene: NA; abundance: NA; j_gene: TRBJ1-1; CDR3aa: CASSWTVEGEAFF; CDR3nt: TGTGCCAGCAGCTGGACAGTGGAGGGTGAAGCTTTCTTT
v_gene: TRBV3-1; d_gene: NA; abundance: NA; j_gene: TRBJ1-1; CDR3aa: CASSLDQAATEAFF; CDR3nt: TGTGCCAGCAGCCTTGACCAAGCGGCCACTGAAGCTTTCTTT
v_gene: TRBV5-1; d_gene: TRBD1; abundance: NA; j_gene: TRBJ1-1; CDR3aa: CASSWDRRGNTEAFF; CDR3nt: TGCGCCAGCAGCTGGGACAGGAGGGGGAACACTGAAGCTTTCTTT
v_gene: TRBV7-9; d_gene: NA; abundance: NA; j_gene: TRBJ2-2; CDR3aa: CASSLPSVSGKNGELFF; CDR3nt: TGTGCCAGCAGCTTACCCTCAGTGTCAGGCAAGAACGGGGAGCTGTTTTTT
v_gene: TRBV27; d_gene: NA; abundance: NA; j_gene: TRBJ2-1; CDR3aa: CASSPRSSYNEQFF; CDR3nt: TGTGCCAGCAGTCCGAGAAGCTCCTACAATGAGCAGTTCTTC
v_gene: TRBV7-3; d_gene: NA; abundance: NA; j_gene: TRBJ2-3; CDR3aa: CASSLWGSTDTQYF; CDR3nt: TGTGCCAGCAGCTTATGGGGGTCCACAGATACGCAGTATTTT
v_gene: TRBV27; d_gene: NA; abundance: once; j_gene: TRBJ1-6; CDR3aa: CASSEPNSPLHF; CDR3nt: TGTGCCAGCTCCGAGCCGAATTCACCCCTCCACTTT
v_gene: TRBV7-8; d_gene: NA; abundance: NA; j_gene: TRBJ1-6; CDR3aa: CASSLDPAGRYNSPLHF; CDR3nt: TGTGCCAGCAGCTTAGATCCAGCAGGACGTTATAATTCACCCCTCCACTTT